The 18 T cell receptor beta chains given below trace back to one sample, sequenced in a study of PD-1 blockade in classical Hodgkin lymphoma. TCRdb keeps only in-frame clones here, not all; method: immunoSEQ multiplex PCR. This table holds more than 50,000 clones, 71% found once. Patients all relapsed after autologous stem cell transplantation, and there was variation in brentuximab vedotin exposure. The sequenced sample was peripheral blood mononuclear cells (PBMCs), obtained before the second cycle of nivolumab. The receptors here all came from a human donor with classical Hodgkin lymphoma.

DNA for the CDR3: TGTGCCAGCTCTTTGGGACAGGCATCCTACAATGAGCAGTTCTTC. Its protein product is CASSLGQASYNEQFF. The V gene is TRBV18, the J gene TRBJ2-1, with 8 nucleotides matching TRBD1. V lost 6 bases and J lost 1; bases outside the gene matches: 5. The length of the CDR3 is 15 residues. From germline, CDR1 is KGHSH and CDR2 LQKENI.

A single count supports this clone. The rearrangement joins TRBV2 to TRBJ1-5, with a possible D match to TRBD1 (6 bases). V gave up 5 bases and J gave up 6 bases, with 11 bases separating them. Germline CDR1 reads SNHLY; CDR2 reads FYNNEI. The CDR3 is 13 amino acids. DNA for the CDR3: TGTGCCAGCAGTCTAGACAGGATTCAGCCCCAGCATTTT. It is translated as CASSLDRIQPQHF.

On this clone: The DNA is left out, because the CDR3 cannot be placed on it with certainty; the CDR3 is given as TCRdb lists it. The genes are TRBV18 and TRBJ1-4; the table's D call, TRBD1, has no DNA check behind it. CDR1 and CDR2 (germline): KGHSH, LQKENI. Ends included, the CDR3 has 16 residues. CDR3 protein: CASSQFFGTGDEKLFF.

This clone has a count of ten or more. The chain couples TRBV10-3 to TRBJ1-1, with TRBD1 as a possible D gene (5 bases). This CDR3 has 13 amino acids. V dropped 7 bases and J dropped 8 bases, with 17 bases sitting between them. Germline V gene lookup returns CDR1 ENHRY and CDR2 SYGVKD. The CDR3 nucleotides read TGTGCCATCAACGGACACCTCCGATCCGAAGCTTTCTTT. Protein sequence: CAINGHLRSEAFF.

This rearrangement joins TRBV12-5 to TRBJ1-2, with TRBD1 matching over 8 bases. The trim removed 3 bases at V and 0 bases at J, leaving 3 bases unmatched. Germline loops: CDR1 LGHNT, CDR2 FRNRAP. The CDR3 covers 15 residues. Here the CDR3 reads CASGFGQGANYGYTF. CDR3 sequence (DNA): TGTGCTAGTGGTTTTGGACAGGGAGCTAACTATGGCTACACCTTC.

CDR3 bases: TGTGCCAGCAGTGAAGCGCTTCGGATGAATGGCTACACCTTC. The encoded protein is CASSEALRMNGYTF. V is TRBV2 and J is TRBJ1-2; D unclear. The germline V and J ends were trimmed by 0 bases and 6 bases, with 11 bases remaining between them. From germline, CDR1 is SNHLY and CDR2 FYNNEI. This CDR3 spans 14 amino acids.

The rearrangement links TRBV29-1 to TRBJ2-2, with 8 bases fitting TRBD1. The CDR3 extends over 14 amino acids. Germline assignment: CDR1 SQVTM and CDR2 ANQGSEA. V lost 6 bases and J lost 0; bases outside the gene matches: 3. CDR3 region: CSVRTGTNTGELFF. CDR3 DNA: TGCAGCGTGAGGACAGGGACGAACACCGGGGAGCTGTTTTTT.

CDR3 coding DNA: TGTGCCAGCAGCCCAACGGCAGTCTCTGGGGCCAACGTCCTGACTTTC. It is translated as CASSPTAVSGANVLTF. J is TRBJ2-6 and V is TRBV9; no reliable D call. This CDR3 is 16 amino acids long. V was pared by 4 bases and J by 0 bases, with 11 bases between. In germline, CDR1 is SGDLS, CDR2 YYNGEE.

This clone was seen more than once but under ten times. Other nucleotide sequences in the sample specify the same CDR3. This chain joins TRBV15 and TRBJ1-3; TRBD1 aligns across 9 bases. The CDR3 covers 15 residues. The V gene end was trimmed by 3 bases and the J gene end by 2 bases; junction bases not matched to a gene: 2. Germline CDR1 LNHNV, CDR2 YYDKDF (reference sequence). CDR3 loop: CATSRDRGPGNTIYF. In DNA, the CDR3 is TGTGCCACCAGCAGGGACAGGGGTCCTGGAAACACCATATATTTT.

The CDR3 here is CASSVDYRIYGYTF. CDR3 nucleotides: TGTGCCAGCAGCGTAGATTACAGAATCTATGGCTACACCTTC. The V call is TRBV9, the J call TRBJ1-2; D remains unclear. This CDR3 is 14 amino acids long. Germline loops: CDR1 SGDLS, CDR2 YYNGEE. The V end was cut by 0 bases, the J end by 4 bases, with 10 bases between.

This clone was counted a few times. The rearrangement uses TRBV11-3 and TRBJ2-1; 8 bases map to TRBD2. The CDR3 extends over 15 amino acids. CDR1 is SGHNT, CDR2 YENEEA, per germline. Trimming at V came to 1 base and at J to 2 bases, leaving 1 base not matched to a gene. CDR3 sequence (DNA): TGTGCCAGCAGCTTAGGACTAGCGCCCTACAATGAGCAGTTCTTC. Translating gives CASSLGLAPYNEQFF.

This clone was detected many times. The chain uses TRBV29-1 and TRBJ2-3; D may correspond to TRBD1 or TRBD2 (5 bases each). The CDR3 length is 15 residues. V was pared by 7 bases and J by 1 base, with 18 bases between. CDR1 and CDR2 (germline): SQVTM, ANQGSEA. CDR3 loop: CSAVPGRGGTDTQYF. The CDR3 DNA is TGCAGCGCCGTTCCCGGAAGGGGAGGCACAGATACGCAGTATTTT.

The table lists this clone with a few counts. The chain couples TRBV2 to TRBJ1-1, with unresolved D. Germline lookup yields CDR1 SNHLY and CDR2 FYNNEI. With 6 bases removed from V and 5 bases from J, the gap between germline ends came to 10 bases. CDR3 size: 12 residues. CDR3 bases: TGTGCCAGCAGGGCATTGGGGACTGAAGCTTTCTTT. Encoded protein: CASRALGTEAFF. Drawing the rest from reference TRBV2 and TRBJ1-1, the complete variable domain is EPEVTQTPSHQVTQMGQEVILRCVPISNHLYFYWYRQILGQKVEFLVSFYNNEISEKSEIFDDQFSVERPDGSNFTLKIRSTKLEDSAMYFCASRALGTEAFFGQGTRLTVV.

As concerns this clone: The junction does not match germline at one end; this may be a read error. This sample also contains other DNA sequences that code for the same CDR3. The J gene is TRBJ1-1, the V gene TRBV5-1, with 7 bases lining up with TRBD1. The CDR3 consists of 13 residues. Germline V gene lookup returns CDR1 SGHRS and CDR2 YFSETQ. The CDR3 sequence: CASSDRAGTEAFF. The CDR3 DNA reads as TGCGCCAGCAGCGACAGGGCAGGCACTGAAGCTTTCTTC. Complete variable domain (other parts from reference TRBV5-1 and TRBJ1-1): KAGVTQTPRYLIKTRGQQVTLSCSPISGHRSVSWYQQTPGQGLQFLFEYFSETQRNKGNFPGRFSGRQFSNSRSEMNVSTLELGDSALYLCASSDRAGTEAFFGQGTRLTVV.

The CDR3 DNA reads as TGTGCCAGCAGCACCAGGACAGGCCCTAATGAGCAGTTCTTC. Translating gives CASSTRTGPNEQFF. The rearrangement uses TRBV7-6 and TRBJ2-1, with 7 bases aligning to TRBD1. With 5 bases clipped from V and 7 bases from J, the junction kept 8 bases outside the gene matches. CDR3 length: 14 amino acids. Germline CDR1 SGHVS, CDR2 FNYEAQ.

This clone was seen once. V usage is TRBV6-5 and J usage is TRBJ2-7; maybe TRBD2 (6 bases). Trimming left V 2 bases short and J 4 bases short, with 9 bases between. The CDR3 runs 13 residues. The germline V gene encodes CDR1 MNHEY and CDR2 SVGAGI. The CDR3 sequence: CASSYVRGYEQYF. The DNA for the CDR3 is TGTGCCAGCAGTTACGTCCGGGGGTACGAGCAGTACTTC.

This chain uses TRBV28 with TRBJ1-5, with D unresolved. Germline V gene lookup returns CDR1 MDHEN and CDR2 SYDVKM. The CDR3 runs 13 residues. V lost 5 bases, J lost 0 bases, and 5 bases lay in between. The CDR3 is CASSEGSNQPQHF. The CDR3 DNA sequence: TGTGCCAGCAGTGAGGGTAGCAATCAGCCCCAGCATTTT.

The chain has TRBV27 and TRBJ2-7; 11 bases map to TRBD1. After removal of 2 bases from V and 5 bases from J, the junction contained 2 bases not matched to a gene. The germline V gene encodes CDR1 MNHEY and CDR2 SMNVEV (reference sequence). The CDR3 extends over 14 amino acids. CDR3 residues: CASSLGTGGDEQYF. The DNA for the CDR3 is TGTGCCAGCAGTTTAGGGACAGGGGGTGACGAGCAGTACTTC.